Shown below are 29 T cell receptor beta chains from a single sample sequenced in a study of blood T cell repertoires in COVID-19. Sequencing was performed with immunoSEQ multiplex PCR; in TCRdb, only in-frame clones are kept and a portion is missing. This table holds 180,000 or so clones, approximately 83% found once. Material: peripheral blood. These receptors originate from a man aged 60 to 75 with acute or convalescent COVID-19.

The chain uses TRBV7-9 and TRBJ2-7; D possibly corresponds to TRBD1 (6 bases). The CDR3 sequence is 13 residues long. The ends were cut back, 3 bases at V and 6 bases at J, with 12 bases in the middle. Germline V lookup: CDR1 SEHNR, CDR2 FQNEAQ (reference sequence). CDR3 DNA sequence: TGTGCCAGCAGCTTGGCAGGGGCCCGCGAGCAGTACTTC. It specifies CASSLAGAREQYF.

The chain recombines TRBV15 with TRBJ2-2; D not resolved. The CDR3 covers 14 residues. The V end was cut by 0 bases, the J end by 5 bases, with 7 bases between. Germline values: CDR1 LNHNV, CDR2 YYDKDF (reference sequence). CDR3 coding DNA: TGTGCCACCAGCAGAGAACCGGAGACCGGGGAGCTGTTTTTT. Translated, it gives CATSREPETGELFF.

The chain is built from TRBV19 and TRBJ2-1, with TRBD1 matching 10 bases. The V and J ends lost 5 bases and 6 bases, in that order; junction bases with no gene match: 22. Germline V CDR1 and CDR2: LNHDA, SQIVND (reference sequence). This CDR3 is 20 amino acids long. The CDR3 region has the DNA TGTGCCAGTAGTCCCCCCCGGGACAGGGGTCGGGACGTAGTAGTCAATGAGCAGTTCTTC. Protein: CASSPPRDRGRDVVVNEQFF.

The CDR3 here is CASSNLAGGFEQYF. In nucleotides, the CDR3 is TGTGCCAGCAGTAACTTAGCGGGAGGTTTCGAGCAGTACTTC. The chain uses TRBV7-9 and TRBJ2-7; the match to TRBD2 covers 10 bases. The J segment lost 6 bases and the V segment lost 6 bases, leaving 8 bases of the junction unmatched. Germline values: CDR1 SEHNR, CDR2 FQNEAQ (reference sequence). This CDR3 is built from 14 residues.

In nucleotides, the CDR3 is TGTGCCAGCAGCGCCCTACCCCCGACAGGGGTCGGGGCCAACGTCCTGACTTTC. It codes for CASSALPPTGVGANVLTF. The chain couples TRBV2 to TRBJ2-6; TRBD1 matches at 8 bases. The germline CDR1 and CDR2 sequences are SNHLY and FYNNEI. The CDR3 has 18 amino acids. The V and J ends lost 6 bases and 4 bases, in that order; junction bases with no gene match: 14.

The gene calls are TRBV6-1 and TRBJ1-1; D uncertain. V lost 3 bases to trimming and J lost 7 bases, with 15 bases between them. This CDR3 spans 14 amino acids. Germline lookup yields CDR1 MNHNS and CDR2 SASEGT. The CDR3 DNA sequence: TGTGCCAGCAGTGACGCGTACCTCCTCGGTGAAGCTTTCTTT. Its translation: CASSDAYLLGEAFF.

CDR3 protein: CASSSGTGWDTEAFF. CDR3 bases: TGTGCCAGCAGTTCCGGGACAGGGTGGGACACTGAAGCTTTCTTT. The rearrangement uses TRBV6-2 or TRBV6-3 and TRBJ1-1; the match to TRBD1 covers 9 bases. The J segment lost 3 bases and the V segment lost 4 bases, leaving 6 bases of the junction unmatched. This CDR3 has 15 residues. CDR1 and CDR2 (germline): MNHEY, SVGEGT.

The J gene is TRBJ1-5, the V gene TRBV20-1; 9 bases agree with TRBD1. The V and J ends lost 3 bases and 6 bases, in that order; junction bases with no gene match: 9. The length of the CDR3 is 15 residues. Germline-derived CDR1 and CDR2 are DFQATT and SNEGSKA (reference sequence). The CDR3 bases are TGCAGTGCTAGTGGGGGACAGGGTATAGGTCAGCCCCAGCATTTT. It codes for CSASGGQGIGQPQHF.

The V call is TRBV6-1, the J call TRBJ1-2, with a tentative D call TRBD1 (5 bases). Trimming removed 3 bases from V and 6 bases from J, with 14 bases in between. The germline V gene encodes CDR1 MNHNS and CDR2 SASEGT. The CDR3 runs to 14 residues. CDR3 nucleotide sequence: TGTGCCAGCAGTGAGATGCAGGGAAGGAATGGCTACACCTTC. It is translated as CASSEMQGRNGYTF.

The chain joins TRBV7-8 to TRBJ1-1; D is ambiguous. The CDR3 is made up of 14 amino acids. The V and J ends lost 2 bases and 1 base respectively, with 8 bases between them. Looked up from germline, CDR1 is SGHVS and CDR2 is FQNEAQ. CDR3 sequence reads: CASSLRRGNTEAFF. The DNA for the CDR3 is TGTGCCAGCAGCTTACGCCGGGGGAACACTGAAGCTTTCTTT.

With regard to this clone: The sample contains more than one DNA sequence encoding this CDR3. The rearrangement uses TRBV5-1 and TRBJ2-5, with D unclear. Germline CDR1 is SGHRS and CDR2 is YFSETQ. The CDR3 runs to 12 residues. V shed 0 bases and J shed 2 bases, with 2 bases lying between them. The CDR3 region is CASSLAQETQYF. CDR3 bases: TGCGCCAGCAGCTTGGCACAAGAGACCCAGTACTTC. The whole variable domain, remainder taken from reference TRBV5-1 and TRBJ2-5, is KAGVTQTPRYLIKTRGQQVTLSCSPISGHRSVSWYQQTPGQGLQFLFEYFSETQRNKGNFPGRFSGRQFSNSRSEMNVSTLELGDSALYLCASSLAQETQYFGPGTRLLVL.

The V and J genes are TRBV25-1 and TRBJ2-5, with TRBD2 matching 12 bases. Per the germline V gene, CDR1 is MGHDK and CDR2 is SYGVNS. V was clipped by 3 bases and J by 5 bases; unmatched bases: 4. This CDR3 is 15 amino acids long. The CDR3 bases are TGTGCCAGCAGTGATCCTAGCGGGAGGGGGGAGACCCAGTACTTC. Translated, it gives CASSDPSGRGETQYF.

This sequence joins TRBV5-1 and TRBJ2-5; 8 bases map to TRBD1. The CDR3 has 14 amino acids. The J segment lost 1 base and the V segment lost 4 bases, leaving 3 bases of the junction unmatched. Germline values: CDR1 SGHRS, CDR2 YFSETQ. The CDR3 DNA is TGCGCCAGCAGCCGGACAGGGACCCAAGAGACCCAGTACTTC. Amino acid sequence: CASSRTGTQETQYF.

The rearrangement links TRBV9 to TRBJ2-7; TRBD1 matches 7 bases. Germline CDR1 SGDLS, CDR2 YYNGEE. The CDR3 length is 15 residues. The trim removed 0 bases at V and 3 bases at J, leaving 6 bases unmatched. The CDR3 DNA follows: TGTGCCAGCAGCGTAGCGGCAGGGGGTTTCTACGAGCAGTACTTC. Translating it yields CASSVAAGGFYEQYF.

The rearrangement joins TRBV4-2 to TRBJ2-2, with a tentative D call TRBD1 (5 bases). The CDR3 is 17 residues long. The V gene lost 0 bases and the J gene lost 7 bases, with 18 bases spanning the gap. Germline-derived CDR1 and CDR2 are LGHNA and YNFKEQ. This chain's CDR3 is CASSQEMQGSYIGELFF. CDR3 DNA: TGTGCCAGCAGCCAAGAGATGCAGGGTTCGTATATCGGGGAGCTGTTTTTT.

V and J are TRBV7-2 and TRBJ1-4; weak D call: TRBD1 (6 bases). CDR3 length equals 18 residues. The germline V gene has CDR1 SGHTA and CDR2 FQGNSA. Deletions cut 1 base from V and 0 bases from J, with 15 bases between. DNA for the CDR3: TGTGCCAGCAGCTTAGGGACAGACTTTCTTGCAACTAATGAAAAACTGTTTTTT. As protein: CASSLGTDFLATNEKLFF.

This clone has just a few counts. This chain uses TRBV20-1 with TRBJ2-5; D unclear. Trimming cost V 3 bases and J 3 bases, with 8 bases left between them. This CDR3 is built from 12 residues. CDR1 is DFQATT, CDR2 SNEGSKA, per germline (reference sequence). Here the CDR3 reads CSASPVEETQYF. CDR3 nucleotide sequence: TGCAGTGCTAGTCCTGTAGAAGAGACCCAGTACTTC.

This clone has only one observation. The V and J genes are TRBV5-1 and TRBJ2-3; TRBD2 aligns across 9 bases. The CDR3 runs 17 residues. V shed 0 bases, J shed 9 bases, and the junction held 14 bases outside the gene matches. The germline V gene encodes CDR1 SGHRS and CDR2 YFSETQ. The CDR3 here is CASSLVGSGSGDGTQYF. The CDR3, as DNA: TGCGCCAGCAGCTTGGTTGGTAGCGGGAGTGGTGATGGGACGCAGTATTTT.

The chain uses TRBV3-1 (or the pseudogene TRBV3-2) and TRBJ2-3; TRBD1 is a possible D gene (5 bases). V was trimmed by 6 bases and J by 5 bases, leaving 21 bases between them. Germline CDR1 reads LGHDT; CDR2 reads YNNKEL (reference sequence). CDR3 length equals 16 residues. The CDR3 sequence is CASRDTPICLQDTQYF. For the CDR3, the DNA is TGTGCCAGCAGGGACACTCCCATTTGTCTGCAAGATACGCAGTATTTT.

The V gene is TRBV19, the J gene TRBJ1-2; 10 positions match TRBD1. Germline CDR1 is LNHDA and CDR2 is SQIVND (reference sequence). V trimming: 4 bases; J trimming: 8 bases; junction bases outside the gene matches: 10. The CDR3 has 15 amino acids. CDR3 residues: CASSTGTGAVEGYTF. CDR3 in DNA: TGTGCCAGTAGTACCGGGACAGGGGCTGTTGAAGGCTACACCTTC. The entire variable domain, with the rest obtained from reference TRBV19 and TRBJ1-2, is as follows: DGGITQSPKYLFRKEGQNVTLSCEQNLNHDAMYWYRQDPGQGLRLIYYSQIVNDFQKGDIAEGYSVSREKKESFPLTVTSAQKNPTAFYLCASSTGTGAVEGYTFGSGTRLTVV.

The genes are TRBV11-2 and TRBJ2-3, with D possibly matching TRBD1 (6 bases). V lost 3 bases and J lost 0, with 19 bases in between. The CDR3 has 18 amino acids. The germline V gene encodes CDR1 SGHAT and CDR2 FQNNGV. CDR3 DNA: TGTGCCAGCAGCTTGAAATCATGGGACACCTCTAGCACAGATACGCAGTATTTT. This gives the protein CASSLKSWDTSSTDTQYF. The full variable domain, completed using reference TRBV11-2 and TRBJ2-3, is EAGVAQSPRYKIIEKRQSVAFWCNPISGHATLYWYQQILGQGPKLLIQFQNNGVVDDSQLPKDRFSAERLKGVDSTLKIQPAKLEDSAVYLCASSLKSWDTSSTDTQYFGPGTRLTVL.

CDR3: CASSPSGYNSPLHF. The CDR3 DNA is TGTGCCAGCAGCCCCTCAGGCTATAATTCACCCCTCCACTTT. The chain employs TRBV9 and TRBJ1-6; D is ambiguous. Germline CDR1 and CDR2: SGDLS and YYNGEE. The ends were cut back, 4 bases at V and 3 bases at J, with 8 bases in the middle. CDR3 size: 14 residues.

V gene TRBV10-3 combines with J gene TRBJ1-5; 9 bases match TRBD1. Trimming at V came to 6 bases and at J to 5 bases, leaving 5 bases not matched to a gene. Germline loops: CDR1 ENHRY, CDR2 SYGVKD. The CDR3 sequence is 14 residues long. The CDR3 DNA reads TGTGCCATCAGGGGACAGGGCGAGCATCAGCCCCAGCATTTT. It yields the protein CAIRGQGEHQPQHF.

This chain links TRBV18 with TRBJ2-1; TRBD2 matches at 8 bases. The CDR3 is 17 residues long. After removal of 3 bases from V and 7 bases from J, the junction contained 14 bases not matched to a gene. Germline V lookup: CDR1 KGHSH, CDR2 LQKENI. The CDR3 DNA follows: TGTGCCAGCTCACCCTCCCTGTTCAGCGGGAGTAGGAATGAGCAGTTCTTC. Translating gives CASSPSLFSGSRNEQFF.

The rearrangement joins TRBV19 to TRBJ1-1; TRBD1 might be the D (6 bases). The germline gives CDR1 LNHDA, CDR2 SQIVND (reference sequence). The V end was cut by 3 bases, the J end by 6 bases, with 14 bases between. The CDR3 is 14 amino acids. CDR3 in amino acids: CASSMAGGRSEAFF. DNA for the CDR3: TGTGCCAGTAGTATGGCGGGGGGCCGATCTGAAGCTTTCTTT.

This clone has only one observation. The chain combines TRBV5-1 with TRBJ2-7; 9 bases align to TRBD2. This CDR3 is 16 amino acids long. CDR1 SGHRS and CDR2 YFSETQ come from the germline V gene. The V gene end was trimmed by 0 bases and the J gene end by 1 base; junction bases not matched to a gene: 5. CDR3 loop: CASSLAGREGSYEQYF. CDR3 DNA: TGCGCCAGCAGCTTGGCGGGGCGGGAGGGTTCCTACGAGCAGTACTTC. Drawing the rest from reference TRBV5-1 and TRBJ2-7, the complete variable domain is KAGVTQTPRYLIKTRGQQVTLSCSPISGHRSVSWYQQTPGQGLQFLFEYFSETQRNKGNFPGRFSGRQFSNSRSEMNVSTLELGDSALYLCASSLAGREGSYEQYFGPGTRLTVT.

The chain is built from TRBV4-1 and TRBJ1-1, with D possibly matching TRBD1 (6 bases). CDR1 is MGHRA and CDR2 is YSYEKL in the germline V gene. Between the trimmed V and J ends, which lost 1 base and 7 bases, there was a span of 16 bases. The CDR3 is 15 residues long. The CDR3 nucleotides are TGCGCCAGCAGCCAAGTGGACAGCTCTGACCTTGAAGCTTTCTTT. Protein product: CASSQVDSSDLEAFF.

CDR3 sequence (DNA): TGTGCCAGCAGCCCCGGACAGGGTCCTTGGTATGGCTACACCTTC. This encodes CASSPGQGPWYGYTF. The chain employs TRBV11-2 and TRBJ1-2, with 8 bases identical to TRBD1. The J segment lost 5 bases and the V segment lost 5 bases, leaving 10 bases of the junction unmatched. This CDR3 is built from 15 residues. Looked up from germline, CDR1 is SGHAT and CDR2 is FQNNGV. The full variable domain, its missing parts supplied by reference TRBV11-2 and TRBJ1-2, is EAGVAQSPRYKIIEKRQSVAFWCNPISGHATLYWYQQILGQGPKLLIQFQNNGVVDDSQLPKDRFSAERLKGVDSTLKIQPAKLEDSAVYLCASSPGQGPWYGYTFGSGTRLTVV.

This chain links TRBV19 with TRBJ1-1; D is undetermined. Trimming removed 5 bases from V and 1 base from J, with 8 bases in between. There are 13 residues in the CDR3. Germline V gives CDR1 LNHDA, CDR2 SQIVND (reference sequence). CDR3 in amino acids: CASSPEGNTEAFF. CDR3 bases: TGTGCCAGTAGTCCAGAGGGGAACACTGAAGCTTTCTTT.